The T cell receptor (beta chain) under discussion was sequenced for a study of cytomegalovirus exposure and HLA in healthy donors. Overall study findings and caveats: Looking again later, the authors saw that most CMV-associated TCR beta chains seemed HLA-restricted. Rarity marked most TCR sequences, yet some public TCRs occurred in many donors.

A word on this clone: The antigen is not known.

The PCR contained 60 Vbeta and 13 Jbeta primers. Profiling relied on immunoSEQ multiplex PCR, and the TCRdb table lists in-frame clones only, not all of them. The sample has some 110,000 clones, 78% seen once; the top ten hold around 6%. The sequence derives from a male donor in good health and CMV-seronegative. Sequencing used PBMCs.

CDR3 protein: CASSQPLPGPPSEQYF. CDR3 coding DNA: TGTGCCAGCAGCCAACCCCTTCCAGGGCCGCCCTCCGAGCAGTACTTC. The rearrangement joins TRBV4-2 to TRBJ2-7, with D possibly matching TRBD1 (5 bases). CDR3 size: 16 residues. Trimming stripped 2 bases from V and 6 bases from J, with 20 bases between. Germline-derived CDR1 and CDR2 are LGHNA and YNFKEQ.